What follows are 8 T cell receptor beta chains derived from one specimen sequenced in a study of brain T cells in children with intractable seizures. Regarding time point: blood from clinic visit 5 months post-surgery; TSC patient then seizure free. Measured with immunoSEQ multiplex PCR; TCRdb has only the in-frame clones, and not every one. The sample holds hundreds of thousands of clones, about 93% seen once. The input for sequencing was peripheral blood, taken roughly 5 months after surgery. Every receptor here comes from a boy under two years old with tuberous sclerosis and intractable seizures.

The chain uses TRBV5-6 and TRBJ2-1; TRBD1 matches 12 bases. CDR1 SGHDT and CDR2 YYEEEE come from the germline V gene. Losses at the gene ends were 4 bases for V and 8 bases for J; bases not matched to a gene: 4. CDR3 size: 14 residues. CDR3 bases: TGTGCCAGCAGCCGGGGGACAGGGGGCTATGAGCAGTTCTTC. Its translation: CASSRGTGGYEQFF.

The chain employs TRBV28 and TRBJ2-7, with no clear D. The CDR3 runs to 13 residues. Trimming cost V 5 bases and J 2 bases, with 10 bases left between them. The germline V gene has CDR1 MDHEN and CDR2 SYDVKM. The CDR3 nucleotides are TGTGCCAGCAGTAGGCCGGAGACCTACGAGCAGTACTTC. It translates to CASSRPETYEQYF. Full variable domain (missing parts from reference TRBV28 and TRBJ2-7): DVKVTQSSRYLVKRTGEKVFLECVQDMDHENMFWYRQDPGLGLRLIYFSYDVKMKEKGDIPEGYSVSREKKERFSLILESASTNQTSMYLCASSRPETYEQYFGPGTRLTVT.

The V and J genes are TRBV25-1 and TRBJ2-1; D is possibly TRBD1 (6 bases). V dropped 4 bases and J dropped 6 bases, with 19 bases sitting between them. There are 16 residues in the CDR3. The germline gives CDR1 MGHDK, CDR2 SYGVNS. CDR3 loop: CASSGYRVVVGNEQFF. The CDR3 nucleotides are TGTGCCAGCAGTGGATACAGGGTAGTGGTGGGCAATGAGCAGTTCTTC. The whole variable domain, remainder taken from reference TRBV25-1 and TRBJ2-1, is EADIYQTPRYLVIGTGKKITLECSQTMGHDKMYWYQQDPGMELHLIHYSYGVNSTEKGDLSSESTVSRIRTEHFPLTLESARPSHTSQYLCASSGYRVVVGNEQFFGPGTRLTVL.

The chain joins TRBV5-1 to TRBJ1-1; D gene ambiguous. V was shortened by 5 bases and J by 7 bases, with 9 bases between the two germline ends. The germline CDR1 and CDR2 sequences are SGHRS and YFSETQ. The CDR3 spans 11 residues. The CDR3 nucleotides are TGCGCCAGCAGGGGCGGGAATGAAGCTTTCTTT. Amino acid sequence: CASRGGNEAFF.

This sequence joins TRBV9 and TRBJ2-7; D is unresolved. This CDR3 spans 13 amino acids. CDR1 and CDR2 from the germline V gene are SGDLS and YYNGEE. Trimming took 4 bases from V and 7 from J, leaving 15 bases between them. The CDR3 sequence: CASSSGSEREQYF. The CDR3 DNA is TGTGCCAGCAGCTCCGGATCCGAGCGTGAGCAGTACTTC.

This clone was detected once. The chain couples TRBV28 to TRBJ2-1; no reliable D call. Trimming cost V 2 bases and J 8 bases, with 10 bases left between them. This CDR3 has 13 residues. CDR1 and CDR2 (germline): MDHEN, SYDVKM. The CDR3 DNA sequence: TGTGCCAGCAGTTTAGGACCCCCCGATGAGCAGTTCTTC. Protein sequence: CASSLGPPDEQFF.

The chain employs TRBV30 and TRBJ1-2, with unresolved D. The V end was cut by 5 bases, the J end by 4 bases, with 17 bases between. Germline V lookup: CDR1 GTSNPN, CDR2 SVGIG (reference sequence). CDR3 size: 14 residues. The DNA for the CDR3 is TGTGCCTGGTTTCTTGGTCCCTTCCCCTATGGCTACACCTTC. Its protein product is CAWFLGPFPYGYTF.

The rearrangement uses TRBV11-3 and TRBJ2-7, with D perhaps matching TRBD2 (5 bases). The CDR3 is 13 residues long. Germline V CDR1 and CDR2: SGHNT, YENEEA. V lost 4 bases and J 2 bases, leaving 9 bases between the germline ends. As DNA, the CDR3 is TGTGCCAGCAGCTCACGGGGAGCCTACGAGCAGTACTTC. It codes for CASSSRGAYEQYF.